The next 18 T cell receptor beta chains were all read from a single sample in a study of beta chain features in type 1 diabetes. The study's findings and limits: All four CD4+ subsets from Type 1 diabetes patients carried moderately but significantly shorter TCRB CDR3s.

The whole isolated RNA underwent reverse transcription, so sequencing captured expressed TCRB transcripts. The protocol was immunoSEQ multiplex PCR, while the TCRdb copy is restricted to in-frame clones and leaves out a portion. In the table there are under 300,000 clones, 16% of which are singletons. These receptors lack a known antigen. The specimen sequenced was naive CD4+ T cells from blood. These receptors were taken from a man aged 25-45 years with type 1 diabetes.

This clone was picked up a small number of times. The gene calls are TRBV11-2 and TRBJ2-3; 11 nucleotides agree with TRBD2. Per germline, CDR1 SGHAT and CDR2 FQNNGV. The CDR3 totals 15 residues. V shed 3 bases and J 5 bases; nucleotides not matched to a gene: 4. The chain's CDR3 is CASSFTSGGEDTQYF. The CDR3 DNA reads as TGTGCCAGCAGCTTCACTAGCGGGGGAGAAGATACGCAGTATTTT.

The chain combines TRBV6-5 with TRBJ2-3, with no clear D. V was cut by 4 bases and J by 0 bases, with 14 bases left in between. Germline lookup yields CDR1 MNHEY and CDR2 SVGAGI. The CDR3 length is 16 residues. CDR3 sequence (DNA): TGTGCCAGCAGTTCCGCGGACCCCTGGAGCACAGATACGCAGTATTTT. Translation gives CASSSADPWSTDTQYF.

This clone came up a few times. The V call is TRBV4-1, the J call TRBJ2-3, with D uncertain. The V end lost 1 base, the J end lost 2 bases, and 7 bases lay between the germline ends. Germline CDR1 is MGHRA and CDR2 is YSYEKL. CDR3 length equals 14 residues. For the CDR3, the DNA is TGCGCCAGCAGCCAAGCACAGCACACAGATACGCAGTATTTT. Its protein is CASSQAQHTDTQYF.

The chain couples TRBV18 to TRBJ2-3; 7 nucleotides line up with TRBD1. V shed 2 bases, J shed 4 bases, and the junction held 9 bases outside the gene matches. From germline, CDR1 is KGHSH and CDR2 LQKENI. The CDR3 sequence is 16 residues long. The CDR3 region is CASSPSWTGGADTQYF. The CDR3 DNA reads as TGTGCCAGCTCACCAAGCTGGACAGGAGGCGCAGATACGCAGTATTTT.

This CDR3 is CASSPERRETQYF. CDR3 coding DNA: TGTGCCAGCAGCCCCGAGAGGAGAGAGACCCAGTACTTC. The rearrangement links TRBV5-4 to TRBJ2-5, with D hard to call. The CDR3 covers 13 residues. Germline-derived CDR1 and CDR2 are SGHNT and YYREEE (reference sequence). The ends were cut back, 4 bases at V and 4 bases at J, with 11 bases in the middle.

J is TRBJ2-1 and V is TRBV9, with unresolved D. Trimming removed 3 bases from V and 9 bases from J, with 7 bases in between. The germline gives CDR1 SGDLS, CDR2 YYNGEE. The CDR3 is 11 amino acids. CDR3 amino acids: CASSGEVEQFF. As DNA, the CDR3 is TGTGCCAGCAGCGGTGAGGTTGAGCAGTTCTTC.

The J gene is TRBJ1-5, the V gene TRBV30; D uncertain. Germline V lookup: CDR1 GTSNPN, CDR2 SVGIG (reference sequence). Trimming took 1 base from V and 7 from J, leaving 11 bases between them. This CDR3 is built from 13 residues. CDR3: CAWSEDVGQPQHF. CDR3 coding DNA: TGTGCCTGGAGTGAAGATGTTGGGCAGCCCCAGCATTTT.

The chain combines TRBV10-3 with TRBJ2-7, with D perhaps matching TRBD1 or TRBD2 (5 bases each). With 1 base removed from V and 3 bases from J, the gap between germline ends came to 16 bases. The CDR3 covers 16 residues. CDR1 ENHRY and CDR2 SYGVKD come from the germline V gene. CDR3 residues: CAISEYEGKSVYEQYF. The CDR3 DNA reads TGTGCCATCAGTGAGTATGAGGGGAAAAGTGTCTACGAGCAGTACTTC.

The chain employs TRBV5-4 and TRBJ2-3; a possible D gene is TRBD1 (6 bases). There are 15 residues in the CDR3. The germline CDR1 and CDR2 sequences are SGHNT and YYREEE (reference sequence). V lost 0 bases and J lost 1, with 9 bases in between. CDR3 DNA: TGTGCCAGCAGCTTGGACCCAGGGGGCACAGATACGCAGTATTTT. Protein sequence: CASSLDPGGTDTQYF.

The chain has TRBV7-8 and TRBJ2-4; no clear D. The length of the CDR3 is 15 residues. Trimming pared 1 base from V and 0 bases from J, leaving 7 bases between. Germline V lookup: CDR1 SGHVS, CDR2 FQNEAQ. The CDR3 sequence is CASSLDGIAKNIQYF. Here the CDR3 DNA reads TGTGCCAGCAGCTTAGATGGTATAGCCAAAAACATTCAGTACTTC.

V gene TRBV7-8 combines with J gene TRBJ2-3; no clear D gene. CDR3 length: 15 residues. V lost 2 bases, J lost 6 bases, and 15 bases lay in between. Germline assignment: CDR1 SGHVS and CDR2 FQNEAQ. The CDR3 DNA is TGTGCCAGCAGCTTAAGGTTTTCGGGCCAGGATACGCAGTATTTT. Protein: CASSLRFSGQDTQYF.

V and J are TRBV28 and TRBJ2-7; D gene uncertain. V was cut by 2 bases and J by 9 bases, with 11 bases left in between. Per the germline V gene, CDR1 is MDHEN and CDR2 is SYDVKM. The CDR3 consists of 12 residues. The CDR3 sequence is CASSLQETGQYF. The CDR3 nucleotides are TGTGCCAGCAGTTTACAGGAGACGGGGCAGTACTTC. Drawing the rest from reference TRBV28 and TRBJ2-7, the complete variable domain is DVKVTQSSRYLVKRTGEKVFLECVQDMDHENMFWYRQDPGLGLRLIYFSYDVKMKEKGDIPEGYSVSREKKERFSLILESASTNQTSMYLCASSLQETGQYFGPGTRLTVT.

This clone was detected only a few times. The chain is built from TRBV30 and TRBJ1-4; D gene unclear. V lost 0 bases to trimming and J lost 0 bases, with 8 bases between them. Germline-derived CDR1 and CDR2 are GTSNPN and SVGIG (reference sequence). The CDR3 runs 15 residues. In nucleotides, the CDR3 is TGTGCCTGGAGTGTCCGGCTTGCAACTAATGAAAAACTGTTTTTT. This gives the protein CAWSVRLATNEKLFF.

In this sample, this clone turned up a few times. CDR3 nucleotides: TGTGCCATCAGTGAGGAGGGGGAGCTGTTTTTT. Protein sequence: CAISEEGELFF. The rearrangement uses TRBV10-3 and TRBJ2-2; D is undetermined. Trimming cost V 2 bases and J 8 bases, with 3 bases left between them. This CDR3 comprises 11 residues. Per germline, CDR1 ENHRY and CDR2 SYGVKD.

This chain uses TRBV7-9 with TRBJ2-1; D possibly corresponds to TRBD1 (5 bases). CDR3 length: 15 residues. Per germline, CDR1 SEHNR and CDR2 FQNEAQ (reference sequence). Trimming removed 0 bases at V and 4 bases at J, with 10 bases between. The CDR3 loop reads CASSLAGVRYNEQFF. CDR3 nucleotides: TGTGCCAGCAGCTTAGCAGGGGTAAGATACAATGAGCAGTTCTTC.

This clone was detected a few times. The chain couples TRBV7-6 to TRBJ2-5; perhaps TRBD1 as D (5 bases). Germline loops: CDR1 SGHVS, CDR2 FNYEAQ. V was pared by 5 bases and J by 2 bases, with 12 bases between. CDR3 size: 14 residues. The CDR3 DNA follows: TGTGCCAGCAGCCCTCGACAGTTACAAGAGACCCAGTACTTC. Its protein is CASSPRQLQETQYF.

This clone has just a few counts. The chain employs TRBV5-4 and TRBJ2-7; D is ambiguous. Trimming pared 1 base from V and 1 base from J, leaving 9 bases between. Germline loops: CDR1 SGHNT, CDR2 YYREEE (reference sequence). The CDR3 covers 14 residues. CDR3 in amino acids: CASSLSAPSYEQYF. In DNA, the CDR3 is TGTGCCAGCAGCTTGTCAGCCCCATCCTACGAGCAGTACTTC. The full variable domain, completed using reference TRBV5-4 and TRBJ2-7, is ETGVTQSPTHLIKTRGQQVTLRCSSQSGHNTVSWYQQALGQGPQFIFQYYREEENGRGNFPPRFSGLQFPNYSSELNVNALELDDSALYLCASSLSAPSYEQYFGPGTRLTVT.

Only a few counts were recorded for this clone. This rearrangement joins TRBV4-3 to TRBJ2-7; 10 nucleotides align to TRBD1. The CDR3 spans 16 residues. Germline V gene data show CDR1 as LGHNA and CDR2 as YSLEER. The ends lost 3 bases at V and 3 bases at J; junction bases unmatched: 8. CDR3 sequence: CASSQAAGQGFYEQYF. The CDR3 nucleotides read TGCGCCAGCAGCCAGGCTGCGGGACAGGGGTTCTACGAGCAGTACTTC.